Listed here are 32 T cell receptor beta chains from one sample, sequenced in a study of T cells after yellow fever vaccination. TCRdb independently ran MiXCR on the 5' RACE reads; one entry per CDR3 protein. The sample has some 600,000 distinct CDR3 sequences, about a sixth seen once; the top ten hold roughly 17%. Material: PBMCs, obtained around 5 days after the first yellow fever vaccination. Receptors originate from a man aged 18 to 30 who received the YFV17D yellow fever vaccine.

The chain has TRBV6-6 and TRBJ1-1; D is unresolved. CDR3 length: 13 amino acids. The ends were cut back, 6 bases at V and 1 base at J, with 9 bases in the middle. Looked up from germline, CDR1 is MNHNY and CDR2 is SVGAGI (reference sequence). CDR3 sequence: CASSTVPNTEAFF. The DNA of the CDR3 is TGTGCCAGCAGCACCGTTCCGAACACTGAAGCTTTCTTT.

The chain couples TRBV20-1 to TRBJ2-7; TRBD1 might be the D (6 bases). Trimming removed 3 bases from V and 3 bases from J, with 12 bases in between. The CDR3 loop spans 13 amino acids. Germline V gene data show CDR1 as DFQATT and CDR2 as SNEGSKA (reference sequence). The CDR3 sequence is CSASHRESYEQYF. The CDR3 DNA reads as TGCAGTGCTAGCCACAGGGAGAGCTACGAGCAGTACTTC.

This CDR3 reads CASSQDGSGVTGELFF. DNA of the CDR3: TGTGCCAGCAGCCAAGATGGGTCGGGGGTTACCGGGGAGCTGTTTTTT. This sequence joins TRBV4-2 and TRBJ2-2; the D gene is possibly TRBD2 (6 bases). The V gene lost 0 bases and the J gene lost 5 bases, with 13 bases spanning the gap. In germline, CDR1 is LGHNA, CDR2 YNFKEQ. This CDR3 has 16 residues.

This clonotype was seen only a few times. Here the CDR3 reads CASSQDKGTRSGEQFF. CDR3 nucleotides: TGCGCCAGCAGCCAAGATAAGGGGACTAGGTCGGGTGAGCAGTTCTTC. The chain combines TRBV4-3 with TRBJ2-1; 8 bases align to TRBD2. J was trimmed by 9 bases and V by 0 bases; bases with no gene match: 10. Germline loops: CDR1 LGHNA, CDR2 YSLEER. CDR3 length: 16 residues.

The chain has TRBV7-3 and TRBJ2-7; TRBD1 aligns across 9 bases. Per the germline V gene, CDR1 is SGHTA and CDR2 is FQGTGA. The CDR3 extends over 13 amino acids. Trimming cost V 3 bases and J 4 bases; bases outside gene matches: 1. CDR3 coding DNA: TGTGCCAGCAGCTTTGACAGGGGGTACGAGCAGTACGTC. Its translation: CASSFDRGYEQYV.

This clonotype was picked up a small number of times. The chain carries TRBV6-1 and TRBJ2-2; D is unresolved. Per germline, CDR1 MNHNS and CDR2 SASEGT. The CDR3 extends over 14 amino acids. V was trimmed by 5 bases and J by 1 base, leaving 8 bases between them. The CDR3 here is CASSQIKNTGELFF. CDR3 nucleotide sequence: TGTGCCAGCAGTCAGATAAAGAACACCGGGGAGCTGTTTTTT.

This clonotype was counted at least ten times. The chain links TRBV12-3 or TRBV12-4 to TRBJ2-7; tentatively, D is TRBD2 (5 bases). CDR3 length: 14 amino acids. V was trimmed by 3 bases and J by 0 bases, leaving 9 bases between them. The CDR3 sequence is CASSLTDFSYEQYF. In DNA, the CDR3 is TGTGCCAGCAGTTTGACGGACTTCTCCTACGAGCAGTACTTC.

This clonotype was recorded a few times. The J gene is TRBJ1-1, the V gene TRBV5-1; D is unclear. V was trimmed by 4 bases and J by 0 bases, leaving 16 bases between them. The CDR3 totals 16 residues. CDR1 is SGHRS and CDR2 is YFSETQ in the germline V gene. The CDR3 is CASSPLDMGLNTEAFF. CDR3 sequence (DNA): TGCGCCAGCAGCCCCCTTGATATGGGTCTGAACACTGAAGCTTTCTTT.

The sample holds many counts of this clonotype. This sequence joins TRBV4-3 and TRBJ2-3; D unclear. This CDR3 contains 14 residues. The V end was cut by 0 bases, the J end by 4 bases, with 8 bases between. The germline V gene has CDR1 LGHNA and CDR2 YSLEER. CDR3 DNA sequence: TGCGCCAGCAGCCAAGAAACCTGGGCAGATACGCAGTATTTT. Protein product: CASSQETWADTQYF.

This chain connects TRBV7-2 to TRBJ2-3; TRBD2 agrees at 8 bases. This CDR3 contains 15 residues. V lost 5 bases to trimming and J lost 2 bases; unmatched junction nucleotides: 6. CDR1 and CDR2 (germline): SGHTA, FQGNSA. The CDR3 loop reads CASSLLAANTDTQYF. Here the CDR3 DNA reads TGTGCCAGCAGCCTACTAGCGGCGAACACAGATACGCAGTATTTT.

The rearrangement joins TRBV24-1 to TRBJ2-5; D unresolved. Deletions cut 3 bases from V and 5 bases from J, with 12 bases between. The CDR3 totals 14 residues. CDR1 is KGHDR, CDR2 SFDVKD, per germline. As DNA, the CDR3 is TGTGCCACCAGTGATCCCGGGTCCCTGGAGACCCAGTACTTC. Amino acid sequence: CATSDPGSLETQYF.

V is TRBV5-1 and J is TRBJ2-6; D tentatively fits TRBD1 or TRBD2 (5 bases each). The CDR3 covers 16 residues. V dropped 0 bases and J dropped 4 bases, with 11 bases sitting between them. Looked up from germline, CDR1 is SGHRS and CDR2 is YFSETQ. The DNA for the CDR3 is TGCGCCAGCAGCTTGGTGTCCGGGGACGGGGCCAACGTCCTGACTTTC. It translates to CASSLVSGDGANVLTF.

The V gene is TRBV6-1, the J gene TRBJ1-2, with D unresolved. V shed 5 bases and J shed 2 bases, with 18 bases lying between them. CDR1 and CDR2 (germline): MNHNS, SASEGT. This CDR3 comprises 16 residues. The CDR3 protein is CASSPWEGGRNYGYTF. The DNA for the CDR3 is TGTGCCAGCAGTCCCTGGGAGGGAGGGAGGAACTATGGCTACACCTTC.

Concerning this clonotype itself: At one end the junction does not follow the germline gene, possibly because of a read error. The rearrangement uses TRBV2 and TRBJ2-7, with no clear D. The CDR3 is made up of 12 amino acids. Germline V lookup: CDR1 SNHLY, CDR2 FYNNEI. The DNA of the CDR3 is TGTGCCAGCAGTGAGATCGACCGTGCCGAAAACTTC. Protein sequence: CASSEIDRAENF.

Ten or more counts support this clonotype. The V gene is TRBV7-9, the J gene TRBJ1-2; D is uncertain. The CDR3 consists of 12 residues. The V gene's germline CDR1 is SEHNR and CDR2 FQNEAQ (reference sequence). The ends were cut back, 5 bases at V and 5 bases at J, with 9 bases in the middle. CDR3 protein: CASSPDPYGYTF. The CDR3 DNA follows: TGTGCCAGCAGCCCGGACCCTTATGGCTACACCTTC. Together with reference TRBV7-9 and TRBJ1-2, the CDR3 gives the full variable domain: DTGVSQNPRHKITKRGQNVTFRCDPISEHNRLYWYRQTLGQGPEFLTYFQNEAQLEKSRLLSDRFSAERPKGSFSTLEIQRTEQGDSAMYLCASSPDPYGYTFGSGTRLTVV.

This clonotype came up a few times. CDR3 protein: CASRLGVNTEAFF. For the CDR3, the DNA is TGTGCCAGCAGGCTGGGGGTAAACACTGAAGCTTTCTTT. The V call is TRBV5-5, the J call TRBJ1-1, with D perhaps matching TRBD1 (5 bases). CDR3 size: 13 residues. CDR1 is SGHKS, CDR2 YYEKEE, per germline (reference sequence). V was cut by 5 bases and J by 2 bases, with 10 bases left in between.

The CDR3 DNA is TGTGCCAGCTCACCCGGTCGGGTTGAAAAACTGTTTTTT. The encoded protein is CASSPGRVEKLFF. The V gene is TRBV18, the J gene TRBJ1-4, with D unresolved. CDR3 length: 13 amino acids. The V and J ends lost 3 bases and 7 bases respectively, with 9 bases between them. Germline CDR1 KGHSH, CDR2 LQKENI.

This clonotype turned up a few times. This chain uses TRBV20-1 with TRBJ2-5; 10 bases match TRBD2. CDR3 length: 15 amino acids. Germline trimming cut 3 bases from V and 3 bases from J; bases unmatched to any gene: 7. Germline assignment: CDR1 DFQATT and CDR2 SNEGSKA (reference sequence). CDR3 DNA: TGCAGTGCTAGGTTCAGCGGGGGGGCGGAAGAGACCCAGTACTTC. Translation: CSARFSGGAEETQYF.

This clonotype was seen a few times. The chain uses TRBV12-3 or TRBV12-4 and TRBJ1-2, with D hard to call. The length of the CDR3 is 12 residues. The V and J ends lost 7 bases and 5 bases respectively, with 11 bases between them. This CDR3 is CASKRGGYGYTF. CDR3 sequence (DNA): TGTGCCAGCAAACGCGGCGGATATGGCTACACCTTC.

The table lists this clonotype with a few counts. The chain links TRBV6-2 or TRBV6-3 to TRBJ2-1; D unresolved. The CDR3 has 16 residues. Trimming removed 2 bases at V and 0 bases at J, with 11 bases between. The germline CDR1 and CDR2 sequences are MNHEY and SVGEGT. DNA of the CDR3: TGTGCCAGCAGTTACAGGACCTGGAGCTCCTACAATGAGCAGTTCTTC. Its translation is CASSYRTWSSYNEQFF.

This clonotype was detected only a few times. The chain is built from TRBV13 and TRBJ2-1; D perhaps matches TRBD1 (5 bases). Germline CDR1 reads PRHDT; CDR2 reads FYEKMQ (reference sequence). CDR3 length: 15 residues. V was pared by 2 bases and J by 6 bases, with 14 bases between. The DNA of the CDR3 is TGTGCCAGCAGCTTACTGGGGCTGGGTGGCAATGAGCAGTTCTTC. Its translation: CASSLLGLGGNEQFF.

The chain employs TRBV6-4 and TRBJ2-7; TRBD2 matches 7 bases. Per germline, CDR1 MRHNA and CDR2 SNTAGT. The trim removed 2 bases at V and 4 bases at J, leaving 14 bases unmatched. The CDR3 contains 17 residues. The CDR3 region has the DNA TGTGCCAGCAGTGACACCCGGACGGGACTAACCCCTTACGAGCAGTACTTC. It specifies CASSDTRTGLTPYEQYF.

This clonotype was counted between two and nine times. The chain employs TRBV7-9 and TRBJ1-2, with D hard to call. Trimming took off 5 bases at V and 8 bases at J, with 12 bases between the two ends. CDR1 SEHNR and CDR2 FQNEAQ come from the germline V gene (reference sequence). CDR3 length: 12 amino acids. This CDR3 reads CASSPGFWGYTF. DNA for the CDR3: TGTGCCAGCAGCCCAGGCTTCTGGGGCTACACCTTC.

This clonotype turned up a few times. J is TRBJ2-3 and V is TRBV20-1; D assignment may be TRBD1 or TRBD2 (5 bases each). V shed 6 bases and J shed 4 bases, with 17 bases lying between them. Germline CDR1 DFQATT, CDR2 SNEGSKA (reference sequence). There are 14 residues in the CDR3. CDR3 protein: CSALARGGPDTQYF. The CDR3 coding sequence is TGCAGTGCCCTAGCCCGGGGCGGTCCAGATACGCAGTATTTT.

In its sample, this clonotype was seen a few times. V and J are TRBV4-1 and TRBJ2-5; 9 nucleotides line up with TRBD2. The J segment lost 2 bases and the V segment lost 3 bases, leaving 4 bases of the junction unmatched. The CDR3 covers 15 residues. Germline V gene lookup returns CDR1 MGHRA and CDR2 YSYEKL. Here the CDR3 DNA reads TGCGCCAGCAGCCAGCGACTAGCGGATCAAGAGACCCAGTACTTC. This gives the protein CASSQRLADQETQYF.

This clonotype was seen repeatedly, ten times or more. J is TRBJ1-2 and V is TRBV6-2 or TRBV6-3; D is undetermined. The V end lost 3 bases, the J end lost 5 bases, and 4 bases lay between the germline ends. CDR1 is MNHEY, CDR2 SVGEGT, per germline. The CDR3 contains 11 residues. The DNA of the CDR3 is TGTGCCAGCAGTTATCCTTATGGCTACACCTTC. This encodes CASSYPYGYTF.

The CDR3 nucleotides read TGTGCCAGCAGCCAAGATTCCGATGAGCAGTTCTTC. It codes for CASSQDSDEQFF. The chain recombines TRBV3-1 with TRBJ2-1; D is uncertain. Germline V CDR1 and CDR2: LGHDT, YNNKEL (reference sequence). This CDR3 contains 12 residues. The V and J ends lost 0 bases and 8 bases respectively, with 5 bases between them.

This clonotype was counted between two and nine times. J is TRBJ2-5 and V is TRBV5-1; the match to TRBD2 covers 9 bases. The CDR3 covers 16 residues. Germline CDR1 is SGHRS and CDR2 is YFSETQ. Trimming at V came to 3 bases and at J to 2 bases, leaving 8 bases not matched to a gene. The CDR3 region has the DNA TGCGCCAGCAGCTCCGGAGTAGCGGGGGAGCAAGAGACCCAGTACTTC. Amino acids: CASSSGVAGEQETQYF.

This clonotype was seen a few times. The J gene is TRBJ1-2, the V gene TRBV7-2; D is perhaps TRBD1 (5 bases). From germline, CDR1 is SGHTA and CDR2 FQGNSA. The CDR3 is 14 residues long. The ends were cut back, 5 bases at V and 3 bases at J, with 13 bases in the middle. The CDR3 nucleotides read TGTGCCAGCAGCATTGGGACGGAGTACTATGGCTACACCTTC. As protein: CASSIGTEYYGYTF.

This clonotype was seen a few times. V usage is TRBV9 and J usage is TRBJ2-3; tentatively, D is TRBD1 (6 bases). This CDR3 region has 15 residues. V gave up 0 bases and J gave up 2 bases, with 10 bases separating them. The V gene's germline CDR1 is SGDLS and CDR2 YYNGEE. The CDR3 DNA reads as TGTGCCAGCAGCGTAGGGGGGCCGTTCACAGATACGCAGTATTTT. This gives the protein CASSVGGPFTDTQYF.

The chain uses TRBV25-1 and TRBJ2-1, with D possibly matching TRBD1 (5 bases). CDR1 is MGHDK and CDR2 is SYGVNS in the germline V gene. The CDR3 runs to 14 residues. Deletions cut 10 bases from V and 4 bases from J, with 17 bases between. This CDR3 reads CATTTEEVYNEQFF. The CDR3 DNA reads as TGTGCCACCACGACAGAAGAAGTATACAATGAGCAGTTCTTC.

There are a few counts of this clonotype. The chain combines TRBV6-5 with TRBJ1-3; D is perhaps TRBD1 (5 bases). Germline V gives CDR1 MNHEY, CDR2 SVGAGI. The CDR3 length is 15 residues. The V end lost 0 bases, the J end lost 4 bases, and 10 bases lay between the germline ends. Here the CDR3 DNA reads TGTGCCAGCAGTTACTCGCAGGGAACGGGAAACACCATATATTTT. It translates to CASSYSQGTGNTIYF.